This T cell receptor beta chain was profiled in a study of T-cell memory formation after mild COVID-19 (dated by TCRdb to 2020 to 2022). For the study in its entirety: Most TCR sequence clusters were specific to one of the two donors. T-cell clones expanding and contracting after mild COVID-19 in a couple of donors were tracked by longitudinal TCRalpha and TCRbeta repertoire sequencing. The cohort was made up of two young adult volunteers, one female and one male, who were previously healthy. The paper's findings and limits, for the study overall: Clones that contracted from day 15 to 85 showed balanced CD4/CD8 phenotypes, whereas a second wave of clones that expanded from day 15 to 37 leaned towards CD4+. Some responding clones were detected in pre-infection memory, suggesting pre-existing cross-reactive memory T cells joined the SARS-CoV-2 response. The second-wave clones that peaked on day 37 were not confirmed to be SARS-CoV-2 specific. Contracting CD4+ clones were found mainly in CM and EM memory subsets, while CD8+ clones were enriched in EMRA. Only a couple of mild cases were covered in the study, and larger cohorts including severe cases with pre-infection samples were considered necessary.

V lost 4 bases and J lost 7 bases; the stretch between them is 18 bases long. The CDR3 starts with the cysteine, ends with the phenylalanine, and has 16 residues. Kept here is only the CDR3 DNA, which spans 48 bases and is read in frame from base 1. CDR1 KGHDR and CDR2 SFDVKD were looked up in the germline V gene. This clonotype was observed a handful of times. This clone's antigen is unknown. No base quality information exists; no much larger clone differs at one position. PBMCs were isolated by Ficoll-Paque density gradient centrifugation. Instrument used: Illumina NovaSeq 6000. TCRalpha and TCRbeta cDNA libraries were built by 5'RACE with constant-segment primers, adding sample barcodes and unique molecular identifiers. Trizol reagent was used to extract RNA from every sample. Amplification of the libraries took two PCR steps, and the second step added a second sample barcode plus Illumina TruSeq adapters. Sequencing of the libraries was done on an Illumina NovaSeq, producing 2 x 150 bp paired-end reads. Per the source publication's procedure: The reads were demultiplexed and collapsed into UMI-guided consensus sequences using migec v1.2.7. Using mixcr v2.1.11, UMI consensuses were aligned to TRA and TRB V and J templates and then assembled into clonotypes. A clonotype was counted as expanded or contracted only when both edgeR and NoisET called the clonotype significant, with the noise models trained on biological replicates. For edgeR calls, a false discovery rate-adjusted p below 0.01 and a log2 fold-change threshold of 1 were applied. PCA with hierarchical clustering of max-normalized trajectories of the 1000 most abundant clonotypes was used as exploratory dynamics analysis. Each responding clone was given a CD4 or CD8 phenotype based on the CD4+ and CD8+ repertoires, which had been sequenced separately. TCRdb reran the public reads through fastp at Q25 and MiXCR, keeping productive beta chains. Entries are consolidated by CDR3 protein sequence, retaining the most common genes and DNA. The V and J calls shown here were made by TCRdb, not taken from the authors' results. The sample records 30,000 to 35,000 distinct CDR3 sequences, 7.7% of which are singletons. Under 30% of the sample comes from the top ten.

This chain joins TRBV24-1 to TRBJ2-2; the best D guess is TRBD2, with 6 bases matching. This receptor was identified in a man aged 18 to 30 who had mild COVID-19 (a few samples of this study predate the infection). The sample titles of this study are shuffled in the database, so cell type and time point are left out; the donor was told from shared clones. The specimen was PBMCs or a T cell subset sorted from them (not recorded which). The CDR3 protein sequence reads: CATSDLRRGPNGELFF. The nucleotide sequence reads as follows: TGTGCCACCAGTGACCTTAGGCGGGGTCCGAACGGGGAGCTGTTTTTT.